A selection of T cell receptor beta chains follows, all from one sample in a study of naive and memory T cell subsets. In TCRdb, the UMI-ligation and nested PCR reads were re-called with MiXCR into one record per CDR3 protein. The sample contains roughly 150,000 distinct CDR3 sequences, approximately 18% of which appear only once. Sequencing used naive CD8+ T cells from blood. These receptors were obtained from a human donor in good health. Each CDR3 is given with its conserved first and last residue. A D gene is named only where the DNA matches it firmly. Rows give clone size only sometimes, using once, few, many, or a class for an expanded clone.

abundance	d_gene	j_gene	v_gene	CDR3nt	CDR3aa
.	.	TRBJ2-3	TRBV7-9	TGTGCCAGCAGCTTTTACAGGGATGCAGATACGCAGTATTTT	CASSFYRDADTQYF
.	.	TRBJ2-6	TRBV5-5	TGTGCCAGCAGCTTGAGACAACTAGTCAACTCTGGGGCCAACGTCCTGACTTTC	CASSLRQLVNSGANVLTF
few	.	TRBJ2-1	TRBV29-1	TGCAGCGTGGAGCGGGCCTACAATGAGCAGTTCTTC	CSVERAYNEQFF
.	.	TRBJ2-3	TRBV28	TGTGCCAGCAGTGCCGACAGGATCACAGATACGCAGTATTTT	CASSADRITDTQYF
few	.	TRBJ1-5	TRBV9	TGTGCCAGCAGCGTGGGACACCAACTCAATCAGCCCCAGCATTTT	CASSVGHQLNQPQHF
.	.	TRBJ2-7	TRBV20-1	TGCAGTGCTTTAGATATTGTGGCCTACGAGCAGTACTTC	CSALDIVAYEQYF
.	TRBD2	TRBJ2-7	TRBV20-1	TGCAGTGCTAGCGACGGACTAGCGGGAGTCTTCTACGAGCAGTACTTC	CSASDGLAGVFYEQYF
.	.	TRBJ1-1	TRBV27	TGTGCCACCCAAGGGGGGGACACTGAAGCTTTCTTT	CATQGGDTEAFF
.	.	TRBJ2-5	TRBV7-9	TGTGCCAGCAGCTCCCCATCGGCAGAGACCCAGTACTTC	CASSSPSAETQYF
.	TRBD1	TRBJ1-1	TRBV6-1	TGTGCCAGCAGTATGACAGGGGCGAACACTGAAGCTTTCTTT	CASSMTGANTEAFF
few	TRBD1	TRBJ2-7	TRBV10-3	TGTGCCATCAGTGATATACAGGGGGCGCATAGCGACGAGCAGTACTTC	CAISDIQGAHSDEQYF
few	.	TRBJ2-2	TRBV7-9	TGTGCCAGCCGGGAACAAAACCGAAACACCGGGGAGCTGTTTTTT	CASREQNRNTGELFF
.	TRBD1	TRBJ1-2	TRBV14	TGTGCCAGCAGCCAAGTTCCTATTGACAGGGGAGGTGGCTACACCTTC	CASSQVPIDRGGGYTF
.	.	TRBJ1-6	TRBV5-5	TGTGCCAGCAGCTTGGAGCTCGTTTTAGGCTCACCCCTCCACTTT	CASSLELVLGSPLHF